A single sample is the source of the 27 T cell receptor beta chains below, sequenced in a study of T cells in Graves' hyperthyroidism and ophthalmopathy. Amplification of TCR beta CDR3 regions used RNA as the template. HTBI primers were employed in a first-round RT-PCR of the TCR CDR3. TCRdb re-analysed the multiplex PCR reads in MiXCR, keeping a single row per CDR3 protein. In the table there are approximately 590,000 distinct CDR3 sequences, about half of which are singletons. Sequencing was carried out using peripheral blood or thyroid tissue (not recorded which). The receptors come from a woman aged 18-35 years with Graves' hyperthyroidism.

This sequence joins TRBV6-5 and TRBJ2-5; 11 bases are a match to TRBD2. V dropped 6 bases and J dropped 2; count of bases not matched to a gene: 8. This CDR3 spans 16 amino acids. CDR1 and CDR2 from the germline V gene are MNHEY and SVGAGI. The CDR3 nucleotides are TGTGCCAGCAGCGCCCTGGGACTAGCGGTTCAAGAGACCCAGTACTTC. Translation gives CASSALGLAVQETQYF.

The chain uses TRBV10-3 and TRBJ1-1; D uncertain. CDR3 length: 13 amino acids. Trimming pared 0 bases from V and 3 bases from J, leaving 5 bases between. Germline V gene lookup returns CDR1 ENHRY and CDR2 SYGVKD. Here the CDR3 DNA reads TGTGCCATCAGTGAGTCGAAAGACACTGAAGCTTTCTTT. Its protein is CAISESKDTEAFF.

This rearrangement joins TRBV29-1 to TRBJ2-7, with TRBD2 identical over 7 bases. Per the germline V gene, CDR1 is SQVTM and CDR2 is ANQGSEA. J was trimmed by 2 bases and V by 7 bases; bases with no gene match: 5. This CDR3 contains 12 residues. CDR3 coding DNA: TGCAGCGCCCTGGGAGGGCCCTACGAGCAGTACTTC. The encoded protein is CSALGGPYEQYF.

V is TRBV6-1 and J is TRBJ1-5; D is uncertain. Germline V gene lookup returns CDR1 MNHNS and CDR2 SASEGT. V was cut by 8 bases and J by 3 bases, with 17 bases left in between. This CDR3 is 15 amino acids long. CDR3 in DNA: TGTGCCAGCGTCTCGGCGTCAGCGGTCAATCAGCCCCAGCATTTT. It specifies CASVSASAVNQPQHF.

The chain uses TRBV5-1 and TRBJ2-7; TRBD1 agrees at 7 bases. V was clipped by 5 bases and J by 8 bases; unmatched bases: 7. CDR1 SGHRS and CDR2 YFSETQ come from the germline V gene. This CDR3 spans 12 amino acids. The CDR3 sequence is CASSSTGFQQYF. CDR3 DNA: TGCGCCAGCAGTTCGACAGGGTTCCAGCAGTACTTC.

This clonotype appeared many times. The CDR3 sequence is CATTRGSGGELFF. The CDR3 nucleotides are TGTGCCACCACCCGGGGTTCGGGCGGGGAGCTGTTTTTT. This sequence joins TRBV24-1 and TRBJ2-2, with a weak D call TRBD2 (5 bases). CDR3 length: 13 residues. The germline gives CDR1 KGHDR, CDR2 SFDVKD. V gave up 8 bases and J gave up 7 bases, with 13 bases separating them.

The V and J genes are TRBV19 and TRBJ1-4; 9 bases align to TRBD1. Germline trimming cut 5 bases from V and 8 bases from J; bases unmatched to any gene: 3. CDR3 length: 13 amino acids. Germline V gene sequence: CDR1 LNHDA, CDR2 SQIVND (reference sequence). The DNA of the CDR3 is TGTGCCAGTAGTCCACAGGGGGCGGAAAAACTGTTTTTT. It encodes CASSPQGAEKLFF.

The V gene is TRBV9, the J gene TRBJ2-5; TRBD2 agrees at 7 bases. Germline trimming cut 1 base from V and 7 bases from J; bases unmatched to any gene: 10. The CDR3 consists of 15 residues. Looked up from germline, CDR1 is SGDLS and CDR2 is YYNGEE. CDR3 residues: CASSVHQGLEATQYF. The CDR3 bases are TGTGCCAGCAGCGTACATCAAGGACTAGAGGCGACCCAGTACTTC.

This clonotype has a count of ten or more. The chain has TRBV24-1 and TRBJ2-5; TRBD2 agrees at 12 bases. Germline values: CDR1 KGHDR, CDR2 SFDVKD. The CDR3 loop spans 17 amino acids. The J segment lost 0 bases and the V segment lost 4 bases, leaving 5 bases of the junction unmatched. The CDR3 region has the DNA TGTGCCACCAGTGACGCCGGGACTAGCGGGTACCAAGAGACCCAGTACTTC. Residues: CATSDAGTSGYQETQYF.

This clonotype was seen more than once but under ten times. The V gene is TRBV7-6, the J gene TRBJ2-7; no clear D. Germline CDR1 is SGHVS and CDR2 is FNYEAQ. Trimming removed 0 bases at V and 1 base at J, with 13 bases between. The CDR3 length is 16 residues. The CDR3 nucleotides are TGTGCCAGCAGCTTAGCCAGTTCTGTGATTTCCTACGAGCAGTACTTC. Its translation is CASSLASSVISYEQYF.

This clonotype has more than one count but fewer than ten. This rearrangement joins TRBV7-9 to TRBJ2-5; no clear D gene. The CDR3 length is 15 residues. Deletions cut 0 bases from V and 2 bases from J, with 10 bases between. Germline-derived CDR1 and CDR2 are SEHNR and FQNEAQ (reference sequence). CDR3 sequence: CASSLARTVQETQYF. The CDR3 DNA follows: TGTGCCAGCAGCTTAGCGCGGACGGTACAAGAGACCCAGTACTTC.

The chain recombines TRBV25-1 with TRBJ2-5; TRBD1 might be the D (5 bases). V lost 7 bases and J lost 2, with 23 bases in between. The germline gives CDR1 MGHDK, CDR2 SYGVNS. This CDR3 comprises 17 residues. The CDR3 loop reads CASTFLETVKVQETQYF. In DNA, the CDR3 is TGTGCCAGCACCTTCCTGGAGACAGTCAAGGTACAAGAGACCCAGTACTTC.

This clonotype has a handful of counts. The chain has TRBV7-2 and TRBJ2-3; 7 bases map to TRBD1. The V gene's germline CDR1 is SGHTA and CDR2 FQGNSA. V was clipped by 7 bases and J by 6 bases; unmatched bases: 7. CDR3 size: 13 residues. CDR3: CASNRGQADTQYF. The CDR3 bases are TGTGCCAGCAACCGCGGACAGGCGGATACGCAGTATTTT.

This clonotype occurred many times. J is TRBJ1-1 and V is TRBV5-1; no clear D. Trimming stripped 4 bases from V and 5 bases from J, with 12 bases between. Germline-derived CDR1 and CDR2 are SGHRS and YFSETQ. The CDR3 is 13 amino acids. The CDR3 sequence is CASSPGGWTEAFF. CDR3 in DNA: TGCGCCAGCAGCCCCGGCGGATGGACTGAAGCTTTCTTT.

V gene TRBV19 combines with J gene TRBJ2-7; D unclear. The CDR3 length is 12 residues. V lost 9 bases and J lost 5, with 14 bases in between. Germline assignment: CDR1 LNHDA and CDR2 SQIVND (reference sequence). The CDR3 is CASTGPWDEQYF. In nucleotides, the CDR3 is TGTGCCAGCACGGGCCCGTGGGACGAGCAGTACTTC.

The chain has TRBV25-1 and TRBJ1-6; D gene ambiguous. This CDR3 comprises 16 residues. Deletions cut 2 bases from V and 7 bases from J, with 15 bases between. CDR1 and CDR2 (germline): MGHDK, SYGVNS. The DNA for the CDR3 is TGTGCCAGCAGTGAAGGAGGCTGGGAGTTGAATTCACCCCTCCACTTT. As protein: CASSEGGWELNSPLHF.

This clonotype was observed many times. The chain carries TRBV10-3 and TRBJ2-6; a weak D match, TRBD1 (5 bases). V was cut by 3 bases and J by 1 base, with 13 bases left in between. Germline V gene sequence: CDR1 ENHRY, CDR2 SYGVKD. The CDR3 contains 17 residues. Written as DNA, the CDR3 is TGTGCCATCAGTGAAAGGGGCGAAATATCTGGGGCCAACGTCCTGACTTTC. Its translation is CAISERGEISGANVLTF.

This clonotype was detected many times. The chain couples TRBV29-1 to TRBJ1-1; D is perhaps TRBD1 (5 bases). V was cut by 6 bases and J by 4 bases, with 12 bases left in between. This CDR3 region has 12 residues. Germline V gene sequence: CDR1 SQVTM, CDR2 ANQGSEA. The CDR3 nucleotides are TGCAGCGTCGGGGCTAGCGGCACTGAAGCTTTCTTT. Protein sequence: CSVGASGTEAFF.

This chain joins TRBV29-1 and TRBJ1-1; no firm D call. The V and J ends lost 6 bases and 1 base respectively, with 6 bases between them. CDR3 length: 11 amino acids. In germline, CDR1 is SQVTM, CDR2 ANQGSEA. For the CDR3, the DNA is TGCAGCGTCCACGGGAACACTGAAGCTTTCTTT. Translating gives CSVHGNTEAFF.

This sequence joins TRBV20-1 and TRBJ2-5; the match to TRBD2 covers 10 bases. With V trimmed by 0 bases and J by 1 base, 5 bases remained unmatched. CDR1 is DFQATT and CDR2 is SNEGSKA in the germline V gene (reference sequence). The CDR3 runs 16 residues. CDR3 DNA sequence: TGCAGTGCTAGAGAGATGGCTAGCGGGAGCCAAGAGACCCAGTACTTC. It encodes CSAREMASGSQETQYF.

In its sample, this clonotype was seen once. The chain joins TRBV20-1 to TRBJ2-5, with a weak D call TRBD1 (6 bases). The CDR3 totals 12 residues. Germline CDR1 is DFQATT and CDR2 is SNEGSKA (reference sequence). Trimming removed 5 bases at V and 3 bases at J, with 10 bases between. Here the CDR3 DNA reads TGCAGTGCTTGGACAGAGAAAGAGACCCAGTACTTC. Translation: CSAWTEKETQYF.

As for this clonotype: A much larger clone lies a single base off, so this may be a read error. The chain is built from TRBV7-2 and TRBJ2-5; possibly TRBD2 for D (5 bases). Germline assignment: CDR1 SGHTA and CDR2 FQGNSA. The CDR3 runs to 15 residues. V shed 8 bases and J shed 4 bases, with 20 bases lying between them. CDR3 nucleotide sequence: TGTGCCAGCGGTGATTCTAGCAGAACCAGAGAGACCCAGTACTTC. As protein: CASGDSSRTRETQYF.

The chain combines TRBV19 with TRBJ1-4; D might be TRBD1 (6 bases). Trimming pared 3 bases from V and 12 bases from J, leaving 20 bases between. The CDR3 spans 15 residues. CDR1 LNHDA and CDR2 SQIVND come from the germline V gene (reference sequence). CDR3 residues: CASSMLPGDGEELFF. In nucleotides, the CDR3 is TGTGCCAGTAGTATGCTTCCAGGGGACGGTGAGGAACTGTTTTTT.

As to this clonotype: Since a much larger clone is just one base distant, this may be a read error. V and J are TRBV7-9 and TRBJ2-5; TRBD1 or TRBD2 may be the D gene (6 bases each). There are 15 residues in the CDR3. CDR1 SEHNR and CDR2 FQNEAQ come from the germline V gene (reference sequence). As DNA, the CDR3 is TGTGTCAGCAGCTTAGGAGGGGGATGGGAAGAGACCCAGTACTTC. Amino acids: CVSSLGGGWEETQYF.

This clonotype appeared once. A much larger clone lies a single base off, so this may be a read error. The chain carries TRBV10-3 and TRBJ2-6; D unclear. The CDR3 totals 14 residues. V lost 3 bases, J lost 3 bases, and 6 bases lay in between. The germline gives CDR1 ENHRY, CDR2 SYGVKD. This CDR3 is CAISDRFGANVLTF. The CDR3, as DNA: TGTGCCATCAGTGACAGGTTTGGGGCCAACGTCCTGACTTTC.

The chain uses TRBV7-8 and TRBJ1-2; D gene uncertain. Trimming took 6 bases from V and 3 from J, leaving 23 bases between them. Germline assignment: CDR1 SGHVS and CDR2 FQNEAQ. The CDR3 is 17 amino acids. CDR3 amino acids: CASRASLYERADYGYTF. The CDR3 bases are TGTGCCAGCAGGGCGTCCCTTTATGAGAGGGCTGACTATGGCTACACCTTC.

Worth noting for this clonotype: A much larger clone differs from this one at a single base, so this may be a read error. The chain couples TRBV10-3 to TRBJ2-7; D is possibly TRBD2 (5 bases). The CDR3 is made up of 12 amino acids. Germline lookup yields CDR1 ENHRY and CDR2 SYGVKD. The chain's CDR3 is CAISEISDERYF. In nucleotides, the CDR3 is TGTGCCATCAGTGAGATTAGCGACGAGCGGTACTTC.